Listed below are T cell receptor beta chains from one sample, sequenced in a study of molecular identifiers for immune sequencing clone quantification. TCRdb reprocessed the PCR reads with MiXCR, giving one entry per CDR3 protein. The repertoire holds roughly 93,000 distinct CDR3 sequences, with around a quarter as singletons. Material for sequencing was naive CD8+ T cells from blood, with Jurkat cell RNA spiked in. These receptors all come from a human donor in good health. Some libraries in this study had Jurkat cell RNA spiked in. Both conserved end residues are part of each CDR3. Fields, in order: V gene, clone size, J gene, D gene, CDR3 DNA, CDR3 protein. The D gene is left open where the match is weak. Rows may omit the clone size; those that give it use once, few, many or a size class.

v_call: TRBV29-1
clone_size: few
j_call: TRBJ2-3
d_call: TRBD2
cdr3_nt: TGCAGCGTTGTTATCTTGGCGGGAGGAACAGATACGCAGTATTTT
cdr3_aa: CSVVILAGGTDTQYF

v_call: TRBV13
clone_size: few
j_call: TRBJ2-3
d_call: .
cdr3_nt: TGTGCCAGCAGCACCCCCGGGGGCTTTAGCGCAGATACGCAGTATTTT
cdr3_aa: CASSTPGGFSADTQYF

v_call: TRBV28
clone_size: few
j_call: TRBJ2-7
d_call: .
cdr3_nt: TGTGCCAGCGGTTTTCTAGCTTACGAGCAGTACTTC
cdr3_aa: CASGFLAYEQYF

v_call: TRBV6-6
clone_size: many
j_call: TRBJ2-3
d_call: .
cdr3_nt: TGTGCCAGCAGCCGGGACCCAGGCACAGATACGCAGTATTTT
cdr3_aa: CASSRDPGTDTQYF

v_call: TRBV20-1
clone_size: many
j_call: TRBJ2-7
d_call: .
cdr3_nt: TGCAGTGCTAGAGGCACAGGGACCTACGAGCAGTACTTC
cdr3_aa: CSARGTGTYEQYF

v_call: TRBV29-1
clone_size: few
j_call: TRBJ2-7
d_call: .
cdr3_nt: TGCAGCGTTGAAGATGAGGTTACCTACGAGCAGTACTTC
cdr3_aa: CSVEDEVTYEQYF

v_call: TRBV7-2
clone_size: many
j_call: TRBJ2-7
d_call: .
cdr3_nt: TGTGCCAGCAGCTTAGTTTCTATAGCTGGGTACGAGCAGTACTTC
cdr3_aa: CASSLVSIAGYEQYF

v_call: TRBV7-2
clone_size: few
j_call: TRBJ2-3
d_call: .
cdr3_nt: TGTGCCAGCAGCGGCAGGGTGGCAGATACGCAGTATTTT
cdr3_aa: CASSGRVADTQYF

v_call: TRBV7-8
clone_size: few
j_call: TRBJ2-3
d_call: TRBD2
cdr3_nt: TGTGCCAGCAGCTTAGTAGCGGGGGTGGGAGATACGCAGTATTTT
cdr3_aa: CASSLVAGVGDTQYF

v_call: TRBV4-2
clone_size: many
j_call: TRBJ1-3
d_call: .
cdr3_nt: TGTGCCAGCAGCCAAGATCGGAACAGCAACTCTGGAAACACCATATATTTT
cdr3_aa: CASSQDRNSNSGNTIYF

v_call: TRBV12-3/TRBV12-4
clone_size: few
j_call: TRBJ2-7
d_call: TRBD2
cdr3_nt: TGTGCCAGCAGTCTGACTAGCTCGATTGACTTGCAGTACTTC
cdr3_aa: CASSLTSSIDLQYF

v_call: TRBV4-3
clone_size: .
j_call: TRBJ1-1
d_call: .
cdr3_nt: TGCGCCAGCAGCCGCTCCTACAGGGAGAGCACTGAAGCTTTCTTT
cdr3_aa: CASSRSYRESTEAFF

v_call: TRBV15
clone_size: many
j_call: TRBJ1-5
d_call: .
cdr3_nt: TGTGCCACCCGACCAACAGCCAGTAGCAATCAGCCCCAGCATTTT
cdr3_aa: CATRPTASSNQPQHF

v_call: TRBV9
clone_size: few
j_call: TRBJ2-2
d_call: .
cdr3_nt: TGTGCCAGCAGCGAGGGGGGACTTTCTACGAACACCGGGGAGCTGTTTTTT
cdr3_aa: CASSEGGLSTNTGELFF

v_call: TRBV19
clone_size: many
j_call: TRBJ2-7
d_call: .
cdr3_nt: TGTGCCAGTACGCCGGGACTCGGGTCCTACGAGCAGTACTTC
cdr3_aa: CASTPGLGSYEQYF

v_call: TRBV7-2
clone_size: medium-sized
j_call: TRBJ2-3
d_call: .
cdr3_nt: TGTGCCAGCAGCTTAGAAGTTAGTGGCTTCCCAACAGATACGCAGTATTTT
cdr3_aa: CASSLEVSGFPTDTQYF

v_call: TRBV7-8
clone_size: many
j_call: TRBJ2-5
d_call: .
cdr3_nt: TGTGCCAGCAGCCGCCGGTGGGGCCAAGAGACCCAGTACTTC
cdr3_aa: CASSRRWGQETQYF

v_call: TRBV6-2/TRBV6-3
clone_size: .
j_call: TRBJ1-5
d_call: .
cdr3_nt: TGTGCCAGCAGCCCCTACCTGGGGCGAAGAGGAAATCAGCCCCAGCATTTT
cdr3_aa: CASSPYLGRRGNQPQHF

v_call: TRBV6-2/TRBV6-3
clone_size: many
j_call: TRBJ1-5
d_call: .
cdr3_nt: TGTGCCAGCAGTCTGACCGGGACAAAAAATCAGCCCCAGCATTTT
cdr3_aa: CASSLTGTKNQPQHF

v_call: TRBV5-6
clone_size: .
j_call: TRBJ2-3
d_call: TRBD2
cdr3_nt: TGTGCCAGCAGCTTGGTCATCGGGGGGTCAGATACGCAGTATTTT
cdr3_aa: CASSLVIGGSDTQYF

v_call: TRBV27
clone_size: .
j_call: TRBJ1-4
d_call: .
cdr3_nt: TGTGCCAGCAGTTTGATGGGGGGGAAACTGTTTTTT
cdr3_aa: CASSLMGGKLFF

v_call: TRBV5-4
clone_size: .
j_call: TRBJ1-1
d_call: .
cdr3_nt: TGTGCCAGCAGCTGGGAGGGGAACACTGAAGCTTTCTTT
cdr3_aa: CASSWEGNTEAFF

v_call: TRBV7-2
clone_size: many
j_call: TRBJ1-1
d_call: TRBD1
cdr3_nt: TGTGCCAGCAGCTTAAGCTACAGGGGAGGCACTGAAGCTTTCTTT
cdr3_aa: CASSLSYRGGTEAFF

v_call: TRBV7-3
clone_size: .
j_call: TRBJ2-3
d_call: TRBD2
cdr3_nt: TGTGCCAGCAGCTTCGGGACTAGCGGAGTCACAGATACGCAGTATTTT
cdr3_aa: CASSFGTSGVTDTQYF

v_call: TRBV6-5
clone_size: .
j_call: TRBJ2-5
d_call: .
cdr3_nt: TGTGCCAGCAGTTACCTGATCCAGTACTTC
cdr3_aa: CASSYLIQYF

v_call: TRBV13
clone_size: many
j_call: TRBJ1-2
d_call: .
cdr3_nt: TGTGCCAGCAGTCCTCCTGTCGGTATAACTGGTTATGGCTACACCTTC
cdr3_aa: CASSPPVGITGYGYTF

v_call: TRBV5-1
clone_size: many
j_call: TRBJ2-5
d_call: .
cdr3_nt: TGCGCCAGCAGCTTGGAACTAGTTGAGACCCAGTACTTC
cdr3_aa: CASSLELVETQYF

v_call: TRBV7-9
clone_size: many
j_call: TRBJ2-1
d_call: .
cdr3_nt: TGTGCCAGCAGACGGGCCCTGGACAATGAGCAGTTCTTC
cdr3_aa: CASRRALDNEQFF

v_call: TRBV24-1
clone_size: many
j_call: TRBJ1-5
d_call: TRBD1
cdr3_nt: TGTGCCACCAGTATGACAGGGTACGGCAATCAGCCCCAGCATTTT
cdr3_aa: CATSMTGYGNQPQHF

v_call: TRBV7-2
clone_size: many
j_call: TRBJ2-1
d_call: .
cdr3_nt: TGTGCCAGCAGCTCCCCAGGGGCGGTACCATACAATGAGCAGTTCTTC
cdr3_aa: CASSSPGAVPYNEQFF

v_call: TRBV4-1
clone_size: .
j_call: TRBJ2-5
d_call: .
cdr3_nt: TGCGCCAGCAGCACACGGGACACTCAAGAGACCCAGTACTTC
cdr3_aa: CASSTRDTQETQYF

v_call: TRBV4-1
clone_size: many
j_call: TRBJ2-7
d_call: .
cdr3_nt: TGCGCCAGCAGCTTTGCGTGGTCTACGGGCTACGAGCAGTACTTC
cdr3_aa: CASSFAWSTGYEQYF

v_call: TRBV19
clone_size: .
j_call: TRBJ1-5
d_call: .
cdr3_nt: TGTGCCAGTAGTATGAGTCGCGGGAGGGGTCAGCCCCAGCATTTT
cdr3_aa: CASSMSRGRGQPQHF

v_call: TRBV6-2/TRBV6-3
clone_size: few
j_call: TRBJ2-1
d_call: .
cdr3_nt: TGTGCCAGCAGTTTACGCCGGGACTCCTCCTACAATGAGCAGCTCTTC
cdr3_aa: CASSLRRDSSYNEQLF

v_call: TRBV6-4
clone_size: .
j_call: TRBJ1-5
d_call: TRBD1
cdr3_nt: TGTGCCAGCAGTCGACCCTCAGACAGGGTGTGGAATCAGCCCCAGCATTTT
cdr3_aa: CASSRPSDRVWNQPQHF

v_call: TRBV6-5
clone_size: .
j_call: TRBJ1-3
d_call: .
cdr3_nt: TGTGCCAGCAGACAACAGCACTCTGGAAACACCATATATTTT
cdr3_aa: CASRQQHSGNTIYF

v_call: TRBV19
clone_size: .
j_call: TRBJ2-7
d_call: TRBD1
cdr3_nt: TGTGCCAGTAGTATGGCCGTAGAGGGGGCCGGCGAGCAGTACTTC
cdr3_aa: CASSMAVEGAGEQYF

v_call: TRBV5-4
clone_size: .
j_call: TRBJ2-7
d_call: TRBD2
cdr3_nt: TGTGCCAGCAGCTTGGTACTAGCGGGAGTAGGACCCTACGAGCAGTACTTC
cdr3_aa: CASSLVLAGVGPYEQYF

v_call: TRBV4-3
clone_size: .
j_call: TRBJ1-1
d_call: .
cdr3_nt: TGCGCCAGCAGCCAAGACGCGGTGACAGTCAGGACTGAAGCTTTCTTT
cdr3_aa: CASSQDAVTVRTEAFF

v_call: TRBV4-3
clone_size: .
j_call: TRBJ1-3
d_call: TRBD1
cdr3_nt: TGCGCCAGCAGCCAAGCTACGACAGGGATCGCTGGAAACACCATATATTTT
cdr3_aa: CASSQATTGIAGNTIYF

v_call: TRBV12-5
clone_size: .
j_call: TRBJ1-1
d_call: TRBD1
cdr3_nt: TGTGCTAGTGGTTTGGGCCCGGACAGGGCTGAAGCTTTCTTT
cdr3_aa: CASGLGPDRAEAFF

v_call: TRBV4-3
clone_size: .
j_call: TRBJ2-3
d_call: .
cdr3_nt: TGCGCCAGCAGCCAAGATATAGGCGATACGCAGTATTTT
cdr3_aa: CASSQDIGDTQYF

v_call: TRBV28
clone_size: .
j_call: TRBJ2-3
d_call: .
cdr3_nt: TGTGCCAGCGGTTTACTGATTGGGGGGTCTAGCACAGATACGCAGTATTTT
cdr3_aa: CASGLLIGGSSTDTQYF

v_call: TRBV29-1
clone_size: many
j_call: TRBJ1-1
d_call: .
cdr3_nt: TGCAGCGCCCGGGACGGGAACACTGAAGCTTTCTTT
cdr3_aa: CSARDGNTEAFF

v_call: TRBV27
clone_size: .
j_call: TRBJ2-3
d_call: TRBD2
cdr3_nt: TGTGCCAGCAGTTTCTTCCCTAGCGGGAGGGATACGCAGTATTTT
cdr3_aa: CASSFFPSGRDTQYF

v_call: TRBV7-6
clone_size: .
j_call: TRBJ2-1
d_call: TRBD2
cdr3_nt: TGTGCCAGCAGCTTAGGGCCCGGGCCTAGCGGGATTGGTGAGCAGTTCTTC
cdr3_aa: CASSLGPGPSGIGEQFF

v_call: TRBV11-2
clone_size: few
j_call: TRBJ2-3
d_call: .
cdr3_nt: TGTGCCAGCAGCTTAAGGGGGGGTTCGGAAGGCACAGATACGCAGTATTTT
cdr3_aa: CASSLRGGSEGTDTQYF

v_call: TRBV19
clone_size: many
j_call: TRBJ2-7
d_call: TRBD1
cdr3_nt: TGTGCCAGTAGTCTCCGGGACAGCTACTACGAGCAGTACTTC
cdr3_aa: CASSLRDSYYEQYF

v_call: TRBV4-3
clone_size: many
j_call: TRBJ2-7
d_call: .
cdr3_nt: TGCGCCAGCAGCCAAGGGCAGGGCTGGGGCGAGCAGTACTTC
cdr3_aa: CASSQGQGWGEQYF

v_call: TRBV19
clone_size: .
j_call: TRBJ2-7
d_call: .
cdr3_nt: TGTGCCAGTAGTTTCGAACAGGGCTACGAGCAGTACTTC
cdr3_aa: CASSFEQGYEQYF

v_call: TRBV27
clone_size: many
j_call: TRBJ2-3
d_call: TRBD2
cdr3_nt: TGTGCCAGCAGTCCGTATAGCGGGGTTACAGATACGCAGTATTTT
cdr3_aa: CASSPYSGVTDTQYF

v_call: TRBV9
clone_size: many
j_call: TRBJ2-5
d_call: .
cdr3_nt: TGTGCCAGCAGCGTAGAACTAGGACAAGAGACCCAGTACTTC
cdr3_aa: CASSVELGQETQYF

v_call: TRBV6-5
clone_size: few
j_call: TRBJ2-7
d_call: .
cdr3_nt: TGTGCCAGCAGCTATGCCTTGGGAACAGTAAGCTCCTACGAGCAGTACTTC
cdr3_aa: CASSYALGTVSSYEQYF

v_call: TRBV7-6
clone_size: many
j_call: TRBJ2-7
d_call: TRBD2
cdr3_nt: TGTGCCAGCAGCTTAGGGCCGGGACTAGACTACGAGCAGTACTTC
cdr3_aa: CASSLGPGLDYEQYF